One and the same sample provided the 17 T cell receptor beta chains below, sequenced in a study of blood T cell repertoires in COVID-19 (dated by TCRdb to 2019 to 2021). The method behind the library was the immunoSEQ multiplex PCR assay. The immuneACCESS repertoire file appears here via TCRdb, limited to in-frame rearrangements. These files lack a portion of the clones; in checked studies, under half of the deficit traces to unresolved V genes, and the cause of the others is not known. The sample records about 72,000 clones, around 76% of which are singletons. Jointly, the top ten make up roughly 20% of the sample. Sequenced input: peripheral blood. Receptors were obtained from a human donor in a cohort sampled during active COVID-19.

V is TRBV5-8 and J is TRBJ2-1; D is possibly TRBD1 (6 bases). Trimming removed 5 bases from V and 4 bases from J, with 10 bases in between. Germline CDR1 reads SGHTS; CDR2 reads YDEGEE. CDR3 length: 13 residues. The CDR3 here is CASSPGQYNEQFF. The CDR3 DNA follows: TGTGCCAGCAGTCCCGGACAGTACAATGAGCAGTTCTTC.

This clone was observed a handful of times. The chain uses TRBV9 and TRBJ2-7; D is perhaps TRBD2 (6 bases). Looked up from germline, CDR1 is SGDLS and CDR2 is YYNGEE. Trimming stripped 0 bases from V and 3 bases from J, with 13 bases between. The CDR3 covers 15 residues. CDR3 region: CASSVGGTRSYEQYF. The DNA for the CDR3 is TGTGCCAGCAGCGTAGGCGGGACCCGTAGCTACGAGCAGTACTTC.

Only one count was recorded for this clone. The CDR3 DNA is TGTGCCAGCAGCCGTCCGACAGCTCCCTACGAGCAGTACTTC. Its translation: CASSRPTAPYEQYF. This chain connects TRBV7-9 to TRBJ2-7; D is perhaps TRBD1 (5 bases). V shed 5 bases and J shed 2 bases, with 13 bases lying between them. The CDR3 extends over 14 amino acids. Germline values: CDR1 SEHNR, CDR2 FQNEAQ (reference sequence).

In DNA form, the CDR3 reads TGCGCCAGCAGCTTGTTTTCCTACACTGAAGCTTTCTTT. Residues: CASSLFSYTEAFF. V and J are TRBV5-1 and TRBJ1-1; no firm D call. The V end lost 1 base, the J end lost 3 bases, and 7 bases lay between the germline ends. The CDR3 runs 13 residues. Per the germline V gene, CDR1 is SGHRS and CDR2 is YFSETQ.

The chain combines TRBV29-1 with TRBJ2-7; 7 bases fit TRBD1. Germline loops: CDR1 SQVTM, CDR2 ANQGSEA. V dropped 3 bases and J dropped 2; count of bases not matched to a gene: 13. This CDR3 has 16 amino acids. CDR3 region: CSVEGVVGQNAYEQYF. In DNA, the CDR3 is TGCAGCGTTGAGGGGGTCGTGGGACAGAATGCCTACGAGCAGTACTTC.

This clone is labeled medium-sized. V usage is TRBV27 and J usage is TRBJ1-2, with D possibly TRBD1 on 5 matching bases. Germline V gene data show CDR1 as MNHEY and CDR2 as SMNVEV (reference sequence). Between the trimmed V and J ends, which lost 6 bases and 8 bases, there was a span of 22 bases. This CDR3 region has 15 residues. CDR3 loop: CASSPFASSTVGYTF. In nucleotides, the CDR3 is TGTGCCAGCAGCCCCTTCGCTAGTTCGACAGTAGGCTACACCTTC.

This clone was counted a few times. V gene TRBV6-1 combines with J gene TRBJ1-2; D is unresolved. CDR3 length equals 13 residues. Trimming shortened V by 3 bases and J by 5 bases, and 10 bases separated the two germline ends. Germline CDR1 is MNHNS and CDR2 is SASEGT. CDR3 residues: CASSEALTYGYTF. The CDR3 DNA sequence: TGTGCCAGCAGTGAGGCCTTGACTTATGGCTACACCTTC.

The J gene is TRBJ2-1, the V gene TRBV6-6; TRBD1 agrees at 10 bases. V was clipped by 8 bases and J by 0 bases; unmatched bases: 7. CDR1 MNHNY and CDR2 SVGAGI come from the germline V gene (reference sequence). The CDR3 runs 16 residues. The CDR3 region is CASWDRGGSSYNEQFF. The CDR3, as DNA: TGTGCCAGCTGGGACAGGGGCGGGAGCTCCTACAATGAGCAGTTCTTC.

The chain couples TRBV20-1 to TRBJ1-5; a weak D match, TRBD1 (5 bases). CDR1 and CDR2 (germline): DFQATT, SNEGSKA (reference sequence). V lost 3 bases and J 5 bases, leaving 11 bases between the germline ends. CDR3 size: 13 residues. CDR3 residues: CSASPQGDQPQHF. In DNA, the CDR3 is TGCAGTGCTAGTCCACAAGGGGATCAGCCCCAGCATTTT.

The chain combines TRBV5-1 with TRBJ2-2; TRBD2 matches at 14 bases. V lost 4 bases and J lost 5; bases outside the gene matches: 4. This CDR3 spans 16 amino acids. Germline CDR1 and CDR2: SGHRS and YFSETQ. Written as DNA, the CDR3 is TGCGCCAGCAGCACCCGGACTAGCGGGGGGACCGGGGAGCTGTTTTTT. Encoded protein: CASSTRTSGGTGELFF.

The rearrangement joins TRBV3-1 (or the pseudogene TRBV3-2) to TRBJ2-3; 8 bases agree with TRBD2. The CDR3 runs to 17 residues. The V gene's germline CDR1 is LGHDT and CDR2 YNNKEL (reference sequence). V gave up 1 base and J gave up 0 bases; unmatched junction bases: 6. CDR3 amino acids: CASSQVSVAGSTDTQYF. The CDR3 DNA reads TGTGCCAGCAGCCAAGTAAGCGTAGCGGGGAGCACAGATACGCAGTATTTT.

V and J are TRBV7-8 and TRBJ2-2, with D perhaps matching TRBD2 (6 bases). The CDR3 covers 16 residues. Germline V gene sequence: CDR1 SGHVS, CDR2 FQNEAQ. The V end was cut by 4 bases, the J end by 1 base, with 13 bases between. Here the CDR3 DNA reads TGTGCCAGCAGCTCCCTTTGGGGGGAGAACACCGGGGAGCTGTTTTTT. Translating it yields CASSSLWGENTGELFF.

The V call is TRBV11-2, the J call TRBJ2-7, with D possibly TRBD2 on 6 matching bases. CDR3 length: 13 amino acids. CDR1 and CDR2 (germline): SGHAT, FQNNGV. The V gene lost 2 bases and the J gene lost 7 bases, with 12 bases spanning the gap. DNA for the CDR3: TGTGCCAGCAGCTTAAGTCCGAGCGGGGAGCAGTACTTC. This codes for CASSLSPSGEQYF.

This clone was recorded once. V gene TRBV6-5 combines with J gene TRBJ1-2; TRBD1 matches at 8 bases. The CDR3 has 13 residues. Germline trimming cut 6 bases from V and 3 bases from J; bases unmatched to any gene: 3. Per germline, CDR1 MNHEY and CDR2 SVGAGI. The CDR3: CASSVDRDYGYTF. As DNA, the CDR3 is TGTGCCAGCAGCGTGGACAGGGACTATGGCTACACCTTC.

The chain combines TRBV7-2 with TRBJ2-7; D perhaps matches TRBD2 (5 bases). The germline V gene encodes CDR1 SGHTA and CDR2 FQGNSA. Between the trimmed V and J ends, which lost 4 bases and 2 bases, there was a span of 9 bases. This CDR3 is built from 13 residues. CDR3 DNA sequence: TGTGCCAGCAGCTCCAGCGGCCCCTACGAGCAGTACTTC. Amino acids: CASSSSGPYEQYF.

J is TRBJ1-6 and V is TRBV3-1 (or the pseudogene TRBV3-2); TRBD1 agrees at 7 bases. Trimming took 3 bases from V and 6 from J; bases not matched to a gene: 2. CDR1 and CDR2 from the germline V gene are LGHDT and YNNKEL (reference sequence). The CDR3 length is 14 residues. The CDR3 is CASSQGQTNSPLHF. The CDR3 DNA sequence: TGTGCCAGCAGCCAGGGACAGACTAATTCACCCCTCCACTTT.

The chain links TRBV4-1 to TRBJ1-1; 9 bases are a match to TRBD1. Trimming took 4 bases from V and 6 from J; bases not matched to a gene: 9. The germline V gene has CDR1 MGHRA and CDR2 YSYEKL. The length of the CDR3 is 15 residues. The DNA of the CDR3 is TGCGCCAGCAGCCGCCTACAGGGGGCGCTGGCTGAAGCTTTCTTT. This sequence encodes CASSRLQGALAEAFF.